This passage covers 24 T cell receptor beta chains from one sample sequenced in a study of T-cell reconstitution after alpha-beta-depleted transplantation in children (dated by TCRdb to 2015 to 2016). Library preparation was by PCR. These reads were obtained on an Illumina HiSeq 2500. Molecular barcoding was employed in the preparation of TCR libraries, with unique molecular identifiers being used to normalize TCRbeta repertoire quantification. TCRdb ran its own pipeline on the public reads, namely fastp trimming at Q25 and MiXCR clone calling, and kept in-frame beta chains. Each record represents a unique CDR3 protein, reported with the most common genes and DNA among its rows. The sample table contains a few hundred thousand distinct CDR3 sequences; only one count was recorded for roughly a tenth of them. In total, the top ten clones hold approximately 5% of the sample. The input for sequencing was PBMCs from the stem cell graft donor, taken from the stem cell graft. Every receptor here comes from a human donor who donated a stem cell graft to a child with SCID.

This clonotype was picked up many times. CDR3 sequence (DNA): TGCAGCGTTGCAGCAGAGGTTAACTATGGCTACACCTTC. This sequence encodes CSVAAEVNYGYTF. The rearrangement joins TRBV29-1 to TRBJ1-2, with D uncertain. The CDR3 sequence is 13 residues long. V was clipped by 4 bases and J by 1 base, with 10 bases between them. Germline values: CDR1 SQVTM, CDR2 ANQGSEA.

The sample holds a few counts of this clonotype. The chain links TRBV12-3 or TRBV12-4 to TRBJ1-3; D ambiguous. The V end was cut by 7 bases, the J end by 2 bases, with 15 bases between. The CDR3 loop spans 15 amino acids. The CDR3 sequence is CASTTRRGTGNTIYF. In nucleotides, the CDR3 is TGTGCCAGCACCACCAGGCGGGGAACTGGAAACACCATATATTTT.

This clonotype was picked up many times. The chain employs TRBV7-2 and TRBJ1-5; D gene uncertain. This CDR3 region has 14 residues. Between the trimmed V and J ends, which lost 2 bases and 7 bases, there was a span of 12 bases. CDR1 is SGHTA and CDR2 is FQGNSA in the germline V gene. CDR3: CASSLLGGEQPQHF. The CDR3 DNA reads as TGTGCCAGCAGCTTATTGGGTGGGGAGCAGCCCCAGCATTTT. The variable domain in full, completed from reference TRBV7-2 and TRBJ1-5, reads GAGVSQSPSNKVTEKGKDVELRCDPISGHTALYWYRQSLGQGLEFLIYFQGNSAPDKSGLPSDRFSAERTGGSVSTLTIQRTQQEDSAVYLCASSLLGGEQPQHFGDGTRLSIL.

This clonotype came up many times. This chain uses TRBV6-1 with TRBJ1-5; weak D call: TRBD1 (5 bases). Germline assignment: CDR1 MNHNS and CDR2 SASEGT. This CDR3 has 14 amino acids. V was shortened by 0 bases and J by 4 bases, with 7 bases between the two germline ends. CDR3 DNA: TGTGCCAGCAGTGAAGCGGGGGGTAATCAGCCCCAGCATTTT. It yields the protein CASSEAGGNQPQHF.

This clonotype was seen repeatedly, ten times or more. This chain joins TRBV5-1 and TRBJ1-1; possible D gene TRBD1, 5 bases. Germline lookup yields CDR1 SGHRS and CDR2 YFSETQ. The CDR3 has 14 residues. V was pared by 3 bases and J by 4 bases, with 13 bases between. The DNA for the CDR3 is TGCGCCAGCAGCTCGAAAGACAGATCCACTGAAGCTTTCTTT. Amino acid sequence: CASSSKDRSTEAFF. Looking up the rest from reference TRBV5-1 and TRBJ1-1 gives the full variable domain: KAGVTQTPRYLIKTRGQQVTLSCSPISGHRSVSWYQQTPGQGLQFLFEYFSETQRNKGNFPGRFSGRQFSNSRSEMNVSTLELGDSALYLCASSSKDRSTEAFFGQGTRLTVV.

The table lists this clonotype with many counts. The V and J genes are TRBV6-1 and TRBJ1-1; the D gene is possibly TRBD1 (5 bases). This CDR3 spans 16 amino acids. V lost 6 bases and J 6 bases, leaving 23 bases between the germline ends. Germline CDR1 reads MNHNS; CDR2 reads SASEGT. The CDR3 DNA reads as TGTGCCAGCAGCGCCGGGACGGCTATTGGATGGCCTGAAGCTTTCTTT. It translates to CASSAGTAIGWPEAFF.

In its sample, this clonotype was seen many times. The chain couples TRBV5-6 to TRBJ2-3; 8 bases are shared with TRBD2. The CDR3 contains 14 residues. The J segment lost 3 bases and the V segment lost 7 bases, leaving 7 bases of the junction unmatched. Germline V gives CDR1 SGHDT, CDR2 YYEEEE. CDR3 DNA: TGTGCCAGCGAGACCAGCGGGGGTACAGATACGCAGTATTTT. Its translation is CASETSGGTDTQYF.

This clonotype was found many times. The chain is built from TRBV7-2 and TRBJ2-7; a weak D match, TRBD2 (6 bases). CDR1 SGHTA and CDR2 FQGNSA come from the germline V gene. V gave up 5 bases and J gave up 4 bases, with 12 bases separating them. The CDR3 consists of 13 residues. The DNA of the CDR3 is TGTGCCAGCAGCCCGATCGGGACTTACGAGCAGTACTTC. Translating gives CASSPIGTYEQYF.

This clonotype was found many times. The chain links TRBV5-1 to TRBJ1-2; perhaps TRBD1 as D (5 bases). This CDR3 comprises 14 residues. The V gene lost 4 bases and the J gene lost 2 bases, with 12 bases spanning the gap. CDR1 and CDR2 from the germline V gene are SGHRS and YFSETQ. CDR3 DNA: TGCGCCAGCAGCACCGGGGCCGGGAACTATGGCTACACCTTC. Encoded protein: CASSTGAGNYGYTF.

This clonotype showed up just once. A much larger clone lies a single base off, so this may be a read error. The rearrangement links TRBV9 to TRBJ1-1; D unresolved. CDR1 is SGDLS, CDR2 YYNGEE, per germline. The V end was cut by 0 bases, the J end by 4 bases, with 10 bases between. This CDR3 is 14 amino acids long. The chain's CDR3 is CASSVGGEPTEAFF. The CDR3 nucleotides read TGTGCCAGCAGCGTAGGGGGTGAGCCCACTGAAGCTTTCTTT.

This clonotype was seen many times. The chain carries TRBV7-9 and TRBJ1-2; 11 nucleotides match TRBD1. Trimming at V came to 4 bases and at J to 6 bases, leaving 7 bases not matched to a gene. The CDR3 is 15 residues long. CDR1 and CDR2 (germline): SEHNR, FQNEAQ (reference sequence). The CDR3 bases are TGTGCCAGCAGCTCCCGGACAGGGGGCACCGATGGCTACACCTTC. Translated: CASSSRTGGTDGYTF. Combining the CDR3 with reference TRBV7-9 and TRBJ1-2 gives the whole variable domain DTGVSQNPRHKITKRGQNVTFRCDPISEHNRLYWYRQTLGQGPEFLTYFQNEAQLEKSRLLSDRFSAERPKGSFSTLEIQRTEQGDSAMYLCASSSRTGGTDGYTFGSGTRLTVV.

The table lists this clonotype with many counts. This rearrangement joins TRBV12-3 or TRBV12-4 to TRBJ2-3; 8 bases align to TRBD2. Germline trimming cut 1 base from V and 7 bases from J; bases unmatched to any gene: 7. The CDR3 extends over 15 amino acids. Here the CDR3 reads CASSLDAGGYYTQYF. CDR3 in DNA: TGTGCCAGCAGTTTAGACGCGGGGGGTTATTATACGCAGTATTTT.

The J gene is TRBJ2-5, the V gene TRBV5-1, with a weak D call TRBD2 (5 bases). The germline CDR1 and CDR2 sequences are SGHRS and YFSETQ. This CDR3 region has 16 residues. The germline V and J ends were trimmed by 0 bases and 4 bases, with 16 bases remaining between them. The chain's CDR3 is CASSLGMGSLGETQYF. For the CDR3, the DNA is TGCGCCAGCAGCTTGGGTATGGGGAGTCTGGGAGAGACCCAGTACTTC.

This clonotype was observed at least ten times. In DNA, the CDR3 is TGTGCCAGCAGCACCGGGTCGGACATGGAGTTCTTC. Protein sequence: CASSTGSDMEFF. The chain is built from TRBV7-9 and TRBJ2-1, with TRBD1 as a possible D gene (5 bases). This CDR3 comprises 12 residues. Germline V CDR1 and CDR2: SEHNR, FQNEAQ (reference sequence). Trimming left V 5 bases short and J 14 bases short, with 16 bases between. The full variable domain, with the rest looked up from reference TRBV7-9 and TRBJ2-1, is DTGVSQNPRHKITKRGQNVTFRCDPISEHNRLYWYRQTLGQGPEFLTYFQNEAQLEKSRLLSDRFSAERPKGSFSTLEIQRTEQGDSAMYLCASSTGSDMEFFGPGTRLTVL.

In its sample, this clonotype was seen once. V usage is TRBV2 and J usage is TRBJ1-2; TRBD1 is a possible D gene (5 bases). The length of the CDR3 is 11 residues. Germline V gene sequence: CDR1 SNHLY, CDR2 FYNNEI. The V end was cut by 7 bases, the J end by 4 bases, with 7 bases between. DNA for the CDR3: TGTGCCAGCACCGGGGGCTATGGCTACACCTTC. It translates to CASTGGYGYTF.

This chain joins TRBV20-1 and TRBJ2-3; 11 bases map to TRBD2. V gave up 2 bases and J gave up 1 base; unmatched junction bases: 11. The CDR3 length is 18 residues. Germline V lookup: CDR1 DFQATT, CDR2 SNEGSKA (reference sequence). CDR3 sequence reads: CSARRESSGGRGTDTQYF. The DNA for the CDR3 is TGCAGTGCTAGAAGGGAGTCTAGCGGGGGGCGGGGCACAGATACGCAGTATTTT.

In its sample, this clonotype was seen a few times. J is TRBJ2-2 and V is TRBV11-2; TRBD1 matches at 10 bases. The V segment lost 4 bases and the J segment 0 bases; nucleotides outside the gene matches: 2. The CDR3 runs to 16 residues. Germline V gene lookup returns CDR1 SGHAT and CDR2 FQNNGV. CDR3 loop: CASSSGTGANTGELFF. CDR3 nucleotide sequence: TGTGCCAGCAGCTCCGGGACAGGGGCGAACACCGGGGAGCTGTTTTTT.

A word on this clonotype: A read error may explain this, as a much larger clone is one base away. This sequence joins TRBV20-1 and TRBJ1-2, with a tentative D call TRBD1 (5 bases). The CDR3 is 12 amino acids. CDR1 and CDR2 from the germline V gene are DFQATT and SNEGSKA (reference sequence). CDR3 sequence (DNA): TGCAGTGCTCTATCAGGGATCGATGGCGACACCTTC. As protein: CSALSGIDGDTF.

In this sample, this clonotype turned up many times. The chain combines TRBV12-3 or TRBV12-4 with TRBJ2-1; 10 bases agree with TRBD2. The CDR3 consists of 16 residues. The junction had 5 bases not matched to a gene; V was cut back by 2 bases and J by 4 bases. The CDR3 is CASSLLAGVRYNEQFF. The CDR3 DNA reads as TGTGCCAGCAGTTTACTAGCGGGGGTTCGGTACAATGAGCAGTTCTTC.

This clonotype was counted at least ten times. The rearrangement joins TRBV12-3 or TRBV12-4 to TRBJ1-4, with no clear D. The CDR3 has 16 residues. V gave up 7 bases and J gave up 8 bases, with 23 bases separating them. The CDR3 DNA reads as TGTGCCAGCACTCCCCTGGTGGGGTACGCCCGAGAAAAACTGTTTTTT. Translating gives CASTPLVGYAREKLFF.

This clonotype was seen many times. The CDR3 nucleotides read TGCGCCAGCAGCGATCAGGGTACAGATACGCAGTATTTT. Amino acid sequence: CASSDQGTDTQYF. The chain combines TRBV5-1 with TRBJ2-3, with a weak D call TRBD1 (5 bases). Germline assignment: CDR1 SGHRS and CDR2 YFSETQ. Trimming pared 4 bases from V and 3 bases from J, leaving 9 bases between. The CDR3 runs 13 residues.

This clonotype was recorded many times. The V call is TRBV6-2 or TRBV6-3, the J call TRBJ1-1; D is unresolved. The V and J ends lost 7 bases and 1 base respectively, with 10 bases between them. The length of the CDR3 is 13 residues. Germline values: CDR1 MNHEY, CDR2 SVGEGT. The CDR3 reads CASNWEGNTEAFF. CDR3 DNA: TGTGCCAGCAACTGGGAGGGGAACACTGAAGCTTTCTTT.

This clonotype was seen a handful of times. The chain has TRBV7-9 and TRBJ2-7; D possibly corresponds to TRBD1 (6 bases). V was pared by 6 bases and J by 2 bases, with 8 bases between. The CDR3 is 12 amino acids. Germline V CDR1 and CDR2: SEHNR, FQNEAQ (reference sequence). The CDR3 bases are TGTGCCAGCAGGGACAGTGCCTACGAGCAGTACTTC. This translates into CASRDSAYEQYF.

This clonotype was recorded at least ten times. The rearrangement links TRBV6-1 to TRBJ1-4, with 7 bases matching TRBD1. The germline V gene has CDR1 MNHNS and CDR2 SASEGT. The CDR3 spans 14 residues. With 1 base clipped from V and 7 bases from J, the junction kept 3 bases outside the gene matches. For the CDR3, the DNA is TGTGCCAGCAGTGAAGGACAGGGTTTTGAAAAACTGTTTTTT. Translation gives CASSEGQGFEKLFF.